Reported below is one T cell receptor (beta chain). What it binds is not known. The data belong to a study of radiotherapy plus CTLA-4 blockade in lung cancer. Overall study: Objective responses occurred in 18% of patients; about 34% had disease control.

Focal radiation plus CTLA-4 blockade with ipilimumab was given to patients with chemo-refractory metastatic non-small-cell lung cancer. TCRdb keeps only in-frame clones here, not all; method: immunoSEQ multiplex PCR. The repertoire holds roughly 86,000 clones, roughly four fifths seen once, with 0.82% in the top ten. Study results and caveats: How blood T cell clones changed early, along with interferon-beta, reportedly forecast response best. The study found tumor-derived TCR clones expanded in blood after radiotherapy plus ipilimumab.

The sample consisted of peripheral blood, taken from a patient treated with radiotherapy plus ipilimumab. The TCR comes from a human donor with non-small cell lung cancer who had stable disease on radiotherapy plus ipilimumab.

The CDR3 sequence is CASSFDRVGYGYTF. In nucleotides, the CDR3 is TGCGCCAGCAGCTTCGACAGGGTCGGCTATGGCTACACCTTC. V gene TRBV5-1 combines with J gene TRBJ1-2; TRBD1 matches 7 bases. Trimming took 2 bases from V and 4 from J; bases not matched to a gene: 5. The CDR3 covers 14 residues. Germline V CDR1 and CDR2: SGHRS, YFSETQ.